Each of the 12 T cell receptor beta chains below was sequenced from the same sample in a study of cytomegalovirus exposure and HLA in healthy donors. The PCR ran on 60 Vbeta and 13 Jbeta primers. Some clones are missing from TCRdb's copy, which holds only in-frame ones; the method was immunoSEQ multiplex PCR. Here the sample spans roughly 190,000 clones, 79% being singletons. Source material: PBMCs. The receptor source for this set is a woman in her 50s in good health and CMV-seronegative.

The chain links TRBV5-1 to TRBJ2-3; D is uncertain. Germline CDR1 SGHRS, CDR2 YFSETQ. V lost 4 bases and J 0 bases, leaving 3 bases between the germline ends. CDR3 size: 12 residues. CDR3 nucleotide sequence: TGCGCCAGCAGCCGGAGCACAGATACGCAGTATTTT. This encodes CASSRSTDTQYF.

The CDR3 reads CASSQIAGTDQPQHF. The CDR3 coding sequence is TGTGCCAGCAGCCAAATCGCCGGGACAGATCAGCCCCAGCATTTT. The chain joins TRBV28 to TRBJ1-5, with 7 bases matching TRBD1. The junction had 10 bases not matched to a gene; V was cut back by 6 bases and J by 5 bases. This CDR3 is built from 15 residues. Germline V gives CDR1 MDHEN, CDR2 SYDVKM.

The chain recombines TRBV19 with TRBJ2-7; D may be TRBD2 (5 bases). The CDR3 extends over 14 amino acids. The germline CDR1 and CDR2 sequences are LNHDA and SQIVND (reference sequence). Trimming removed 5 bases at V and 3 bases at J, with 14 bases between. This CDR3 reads CASSWGAGDYEQYF. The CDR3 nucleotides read TGTGCCAGTAGTTGGGGAGCTGGGGACTACGAGCAGTACTTC. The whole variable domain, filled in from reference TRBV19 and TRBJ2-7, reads DGGITQSPKYLFRKEGQNVTLSCEQNLNHDAMYWYRQDPGQGLRLIYYSQIVNDFQKGDIAEGYSVSREKKESFPLTVTSAQKNPTAFYLCASSWGAGDYEQYFGPGTRLTVT.

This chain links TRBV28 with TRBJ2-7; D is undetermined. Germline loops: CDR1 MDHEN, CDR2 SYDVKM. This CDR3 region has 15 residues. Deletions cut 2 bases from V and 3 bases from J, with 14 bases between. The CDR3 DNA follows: TGTGCCAGCAGTTTAGCCGGGTCCCGGAACTACGAGCAGTACTTC. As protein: CASSLAGSRNYEQYF.

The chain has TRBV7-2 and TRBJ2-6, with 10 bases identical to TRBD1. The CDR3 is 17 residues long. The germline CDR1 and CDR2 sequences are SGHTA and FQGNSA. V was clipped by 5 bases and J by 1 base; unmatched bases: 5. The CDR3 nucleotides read TGTGCCAGCAGCCCGGGACAGGGGTTGTCTGGGGCCAACGTCCTGACTTTC. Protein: CASSPGQGLSGANVLTF. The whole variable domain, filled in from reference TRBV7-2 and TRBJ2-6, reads GAGVSQSPSNKVTEKGKDVELRCDPISGHTALYWYRQSLGQGLEFLIYFQGNSAPDKSGLPSDRFSAERTGGSVSTLTIQRTQQEDSAVYLCASSPGQGLSGANVLTFGAGSRLTVL.

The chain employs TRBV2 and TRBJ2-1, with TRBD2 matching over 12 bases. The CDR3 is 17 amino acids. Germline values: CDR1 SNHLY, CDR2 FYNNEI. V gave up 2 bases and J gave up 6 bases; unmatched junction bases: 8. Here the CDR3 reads CASSESPSGRGRNEQFF. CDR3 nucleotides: TGTGCCAGCAGTGAATCTCCTAGCGGGAGGGGTCGCAATGAGCAGTTCTTC.

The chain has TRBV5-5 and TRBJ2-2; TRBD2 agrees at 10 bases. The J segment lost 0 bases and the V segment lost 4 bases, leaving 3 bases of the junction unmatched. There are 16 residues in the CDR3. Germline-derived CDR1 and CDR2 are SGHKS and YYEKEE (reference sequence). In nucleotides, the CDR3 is TGTGCCAGCAGCGGAGGGACTAGCGCGAACACCGGGGAGCTGTTTTTT. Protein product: CASSGGTSANTGELFF. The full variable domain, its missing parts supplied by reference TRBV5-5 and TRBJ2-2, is DAGVTQSPTHLIKTRGQQVTLRCSPISGHKSVSWYQQVLGQGPQFIFQYYEKEERGRGNFPDRFSARQFPNYSSELNVNALLLGDSALYLCASSGGTSANTGELFFGEGSRLTVL.

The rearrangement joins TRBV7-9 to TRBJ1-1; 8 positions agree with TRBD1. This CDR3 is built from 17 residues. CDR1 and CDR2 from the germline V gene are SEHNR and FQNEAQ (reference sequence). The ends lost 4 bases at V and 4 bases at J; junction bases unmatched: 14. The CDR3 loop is CASSSGMRTGSSTEAFF. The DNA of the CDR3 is TGTGCCAGCAGCTCCGGGATGAGGACAGGGTCGAGCACTGAAGCTTTCTTT.

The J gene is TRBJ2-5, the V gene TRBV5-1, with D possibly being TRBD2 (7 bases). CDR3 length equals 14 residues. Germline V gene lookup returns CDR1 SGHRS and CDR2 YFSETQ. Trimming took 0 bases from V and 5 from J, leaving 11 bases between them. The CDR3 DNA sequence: TGCGCCAGCAGCTTGGGGGGGGGCGGCGAGACCCAGTACTTC. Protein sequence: CASSLGGGGETQYF.

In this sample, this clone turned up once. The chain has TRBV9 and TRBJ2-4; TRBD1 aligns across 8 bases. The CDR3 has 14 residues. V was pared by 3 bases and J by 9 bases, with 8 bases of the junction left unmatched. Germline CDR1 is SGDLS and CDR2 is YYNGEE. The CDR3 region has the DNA TGTGCCAGCAGCGCCGACAGGGGTGTGAGCATTCAGTACTTC. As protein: CASSADRGVSIQYF.

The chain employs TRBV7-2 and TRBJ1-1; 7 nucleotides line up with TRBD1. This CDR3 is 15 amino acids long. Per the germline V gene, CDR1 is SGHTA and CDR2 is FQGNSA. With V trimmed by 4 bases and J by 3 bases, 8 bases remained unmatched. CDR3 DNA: TGTGCCAGCAGCTCCGACAGGGAATTGGACACTGAAGCTTTCTTT. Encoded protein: CASSSDRELDTEAFF.

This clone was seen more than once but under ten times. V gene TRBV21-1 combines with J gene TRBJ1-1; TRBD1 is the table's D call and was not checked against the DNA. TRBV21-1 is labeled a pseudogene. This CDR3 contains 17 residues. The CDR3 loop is CASSKAILCRVGTEAFF. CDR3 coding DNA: TGTGCCAGCAGCAAAGCTATACTGTGCAGGGTGGGCACTGAAGCTTTCTTT.